These 27 T cell receptor beta chains came from one sample sequenced in a study of T cells after yellow fever vaccination. TCRdb passed the 5' RACE reads through MiXCR, listing each CDR3 protein once. This table has just under 600,000 distinct CDR3 sequences, about 13% appearing once. The specimen comprised PBMCs, sampled on the day of the yellow fever booster vaccination. The receptors were sampled from a man between 25 and 39 years old who received the YFV17D yellow fever vaccine.

J is TRBJ2-6 and V is TRBV6-5; D is uncertain. Germline V gene sequence: CDR1 MNHEY, CDR2 SVGAGI. Trimming took 1 base from V and 0 from J, leaving 7 bases between them. This CDR3 spans 16 amino acids. CDR3 region: CASSYYTTSGANVLTF. The CDR3 DNA is TGTGCCAGCAGTTACTACACGACCTCTGGGGCCAACGTCCTGACTTTC.

The rearrangement links TRBV28 to TRBJ2-5, with D possibly being TRBD1 (5 bases). CDR1 is MDHEN and CDR2 is SYDVKM in the germline V gene. The CDR3 sequence is 16 residues long. V was pared by 3 bases and J by 0 bases, with 14 bases between. For the CDR3, the DNA is TGTGCCAGCAGTTTCGATAGGGGAACAAACCAAGAGACCCAGTACTTC. This encodes CASSFDRGTNQETQYF.

The V call is TRBV5-1, the J call TRBJ2-7, with D maybe TRBD1 (5 bases). The CDR3 spans 16 residues. From germline, CDR1 is SGHRS and CDR2 YFSETQ. V lost 0 bases to trimming and J lost 3 bases, with 16 bases between them. CDR3 amino acids: CASSLAGHAFYYEQYF. Here the CDR3 DNA reads TGCGCCAGCAGCTTGGCAGGACACGCTTTTTACTACGAGCAGTACTTC.

The CDR3: CATNSPNEQFF. The CDR3 nucleotides read TGTGCCACCAACAGTCCTAATGAGCAGTTCTTC. This chain joins TRBV6-5 and TRBJ2-1; D is unresolved. CDR3 length equals 11 residues. Looked up from germline, CDR1 is MNHEY and CDR2 is SVGAGI. V was cut by 10 bases and J by 7 bases, with 11 bases left in between.

The genes are TRBV7-3 and TRBJ2-7; 8 positions agree with TRBD2. CDR3 length: 14 amino acids. Germline loops: CDR1 SGHTA, CDR2 FQGTGA. Unmatched junction bases numbered 5, after V lost 5 bases and J lost 2 bases. In DNA, the CDR3 is TGTGCCAGCAGCCCTGGGACTAGACCCTACGAGCAGTACTTC. Amino acids: CASSPGTRPYEQYF.

The gene calls are TRBV18 and TRBJ2-3; 8 bases line up with TRBD1. The ends lost 5 bases at V and 2 bases at J; junction bases unmatched: 15. The CDR3 is 18 amino acids. CDR1 and CDR2 from the germline V gene are KGHSH and LQKENI. CDR3 DNA: TGTGCCAGCTCATCCAATTCACCGGGACAGGAGTTCACAGATACGCAGTATTTT. This sequence encodes CASSSNSPGQEFTDTQYF.

The V call is TRBV7-2, the J call TRBJ2-1; 12 nucleotides align to TRBD1. Germline assignment: CDR1 SGHTA and CDR2 FQGNSA. V lost 5 bases and J lost 5; bases outside the gene matches: 4. The CDR3 is 15 residues long. CDR3 bases: TGTGCCAGCAGCGCTGGGACAGGGGGCGACAATGAGCAGTTCTTC. This gives the protein CASSAGTGGDNEQFF. The full variable domain, rest sourced from reference TRBV7-2 and TRBJ2-1, is GAGVSQSPSNKVTEKGKDVELRCDPISGHTALYWYRQSLGQGLEFLIYFQGNSAPDKSGLPSDRFSAERTGGSVSTLTIQRTQQEDSAVYLCASSAGTGGDNEQFFGPGTRLTVL.

The DNA of the CDR3 is TGCGCCAGCAGCAAGGGGACAGGAAATATCCCCCTCCACTTT. Translation: CASSKGTGNIPLHF. The J gene is TRBJ1-6, the V gene TRBV5-1, with 8 nucleotides matching TRBD1. CDR3 length: 14 residues. The V and J ends lost 4 bases and 13 bases, in that order; junction bases with no gene match: 10. Per the germline V gene, CDR1 is SGHRS and CDR2 is YFSETQ.

The sample holds a few counts of this clonotype. The chain combines TRBV29-1 with TRBJ2-3; D might be TRBD2 (6 bases). The CDR3 length is 14 residues. V lost 7 bases and J lost 1, with 15 bases in between. Per germline, CDR1 SQVTM and CDR2 ANQGSEA. This chain's CDR3 is CSARGDLRTDTQYF. The CDR3 DNA reads as TGCAGCGCACGCGGGGACTTGCGCACAGATACGCAGTATTTT.

This clonotype was seen only a few times. The gene calls are TRBV9 and TRBJ1-6, with 9 positions matching TRBD1. The germline gives CDR1 SGDLS, CDR2 YYNGEE. The CDR3 runs to 15 residues. Germline trimming cut 3 bases from V and 5 bases from J; bases unmatched to any gene: 3. The chain's CDR3 is CASSGGQGNNSPLHF. The CDR3, as DNA: TGTGCCAGCAGCGGCGGACAGGGGAATAATTCACCCCTCCACTTT.

The chain carries TRBV29-1 and TRBJ1-5; 11 bases match TRBD1. Per the germline V gene, CDR1 is SQVTM and CDR2 is ANQGSEA. V dropped 6 bases and J dropped 4; count of bases not matched to a gene: 2. The length of the CDR3 is 13 residues. Here the CDR3 DNA reads TGCAGCGTGGGGGACAGGGGGAATCAGCCCCAGCATTTT. Translated, it gives CSVGDRGNQPQHF. The full variable domain, completed using reference TRBV29-1 and TRBJ1-5, is SAVISQKPSRDICQRGTSLTIQCQVDSQVTMMFWYRQQPGQSLTLIATANQGSEATYESGFVIDKFPISRPNLTFSTLTVSNMSPEDSSIYLCSVGDRGNQPQHFGDGTRLSIL.

The table lists this clonotype with a few counts. The CDR3 coding sequence is TGTGCCAGCAGCCCGGACAGGAAAGAGACCCAGTACTTC. Amino acids: CASSPDRKETQYF. The V gene is TRBV5-4, the J gene TRBJ2-5; 7 bases align to TRBD1. The CDR3 covers 13 residues. Trimming took 4 bases from V and 3 from J; bases not matched to a gene: 3. Germline V gene sequence: CDR1 SGHNT, CDR2 YYREEE (reference sequence).

J is TRBJ1-1 and V is TRBV7-6, with D perhaps matching TRBD1 (5 bases). The CDR3 has 15 amino acids. Germline CDR1 and CDR2: SGHVS and FNYEAQ. V was pared by 4 bases and J by 5 bases, with 17 bases between. CDR3 DNA: TGTGCCAGCAGCTCAGAGTTCGGGGCAAGGACTGAAGCTTTCTTT. It yields the protein CASSSEFGARTEAFF.

As concerns this clonotype: This sequence may be a read error, since a much larger clone differs from it by one base. The rearrangement uses TRBV20-1 and TRBJ2-7, with D uncertain. CDR3 length: 15 amino acids. Germline CDR1 and CDR2: DFQATT and SNEGSKA (reference sequence). V was trimmed by 4 bases and J by 0 bases, leaving 16 bases between them. The CDR3 loop is CSATPRRRSSYEQYF. The CDR3 DNA reads TGCAGTGCTACCCCTCGGCGTAGGAGCTCCTACGAGCAGTACTTC.

A word on this clonotype: An end of the junction differs from the germline gene, which may be a read error. The gene calls are TRBV7-9 and TRBJ1-1, with D uncertain. CDR1 and CDR2 (germline): SEHNR, FQNEAQ (reference sequence). The CDR3 sequence is 12 residues long. CDR3 nucleotides: TGTGCCAGCAGCTCGATGAACACTGAAGCTCTCTTT. It codes for CASSSMNTEALF. Combining the CDR3 with reference TRBV7-9 and TRBJ1-1 gives the whole variable domain DTGVSQNPRHKITKRGQNVTFRCDPISEHNRLYWYRQTLGQGPEFLTYFQNEAQLEKSRLLSDRFSAERPKGSFSTLEIQRTEQGDSAMYLCASSSMNTEALFGQGTRLTVV.

V and J are TRBV12-3 or TRBV12-4 and TRBJ2-1, with 8 bases lining up with TRBD1. Trimming cost V 1 base and J 5 bases; bases outside gene matches: 4. The CDR3 loop spans 15 amino acids. The CDR3 loop is CASSLGRGRDNEQFF. CDR3 DNA: TGTGCCAGCAGTTTAGGCAGGGGGCGAGACAATGAGCAGTTCTTC.

On this clonotype itself: The junction and the germline gene differ at one end; a read error may be behind it. V usage is TRBV5-1 and J usage is TRBJ2-7, with D unresolved. The CDR3 covers 12 residues. CDR1 is SGHRS and CDR2 is YFSETQ in the germline V gene. In DNA, the CDR3 is TGCGCCAGCCGCTTGGAAGACTACGAGCAGTACTTC. Protein: CASRLEDYEQYF.

The chain has TRBV10-3 and TRBJ2-1; 8 nucleotides line up with TRBD2. Germline lookup yields CDR1 ENHRY and CDR2 SYGVKD. This CDR3 region has 14 residues. The V gene end was trimmed by 8 bases and the J gene end by 7 bases; junction bases not matched to a gene: 10. CDR3 amino acids: CAIAGLERLNEQFF. The CDR3 nucleotides read TGTGCCATCGCGGGACTAGAGAGGCTGAATGAGCAGTTCTTC.

This clonotype came up a few times. The gene calls are TRBV28 and TRBJ1-5; D gene ambiguous. The V gene lost 11 bases and the J gene lost 9 bases, with 11 bases spanning the gap. Germline assignment: CDR1 MDHEN and CDR2 SYDVKM. CDR3 length equals 10 residues. In DNA, the CDR3 is TGTGCCGCAGCCCTTAGGCCCCAGCATTTT. Protein: CAAALRPQHF.

A few counts support this clonotype. The chain recombines TRBV20-1 with TRBJ2-3, with D perhaps TRBD1 (5 bases). Trimming left V 3 bases short and J 5 bases short, with 9 bases between. Germline V gives CDR1 DFQATT, CDR2 SNEGSKA (reference sequence). The CDR3 is 12 residues long. The CDR3 nucleotides are TGCAGTGCTAGCAGGGCAATAGATACGCAGTATTTT. Protein sequence: CSASRAIDTQYF.

This clonotype was seen only a few times. This chain connects TRBV15 to TRBJ2-7; no reliable D call. Trimming removed 4 bases from V and 2 bases from J, with 12 bases in between. Germline V gene sequence: CDR1 LNHNV, CDR2 YYDKDF (reference sequence). The CDR3 totals 14 residues. CDR3 in amino acids: CATSTAGSPYEQYF. In DNA form, the CDR3 reads TGTGCCACCAGCACCGCAGGTTCACCCTACGAGCAGTACTTC.

The chain combines TRBV25-1 with TRBJ2-1; D perhaps matches TRBD2 (5 bases). The CDR3 extends over 13 amino acids. From germline, CDR1 is MGHDK and CDR2 SYGVNS. V was shortened by 2 bases and J by 15 bases, with 17 bases between the two germline ends. CDR3 in amino acids: CASSETSGSWMFF. CDR3 bases: TGTGCCAGCAGTGAAACGTCGGGATCTTGGATGTTCTTC.

This clonotype came up a few times. J is TRBJ2-7 and V is TRBV18, with a tentative D call TRBD1 (6 bases). V lost 1 base, J lost 0 bases, and 7 bases lay in between. The V gene's germline CDR1 is KGHSH and CDR2 LQKENI. This CDR3 is built from 14 residues. The CDR3 nucleotides are TGTGCCAGCTCACCACTGGACAGCTCCTACGAGCAGTACTTC. Translating it yields CASSPLDSSYEQYF.

The rearrangement links TRBV7-9 to TRBJ2-7; 15 bases are a match to TRBD2. V gave up 3 bases and J gave up 5 bases; unmatched junction bases: 8. The germline CDR1 and CDR2 sequences are SEHNR and FQNEAQ (reference sequence). There are 17 residues in the CDR3. In DNA form, the CDR3 reads TGTGCCAGCAGCTTTCTGAGGACTAGCGGGAGGGGAAACGAGCAGTACTTC. Translated, it gives CASSFLRTSGRGNEQYF.

The gene calls are TRBV20-1 and TRBJ2-7; 9 bases map to TRBD1. J lost 5 bases, V lost 0 bases, and 8 bases had no gene match. The CDR3 runs to 15 residues. The germline V gene has CDR1 DFQATT and CDR2 SNEGSKA (reference sequence). The CDR3 protein is CSARDPRTGVNEQYF. CDR3 DNA sequence: TGCAGTGCTAGAGATCCCAGGACAGGGGTAAACGAGCAGTACTTC.

This clonotype was counted only a few times. The chain uses TRBV7-9 and TRBJ2-4; D not certain. Deletions cut 4 bases from V and 12 bases from J, with 13 bases between. CDR1 SEHNR and CDR2 FQNEAQ come from the germline V gene (reference sequence). CDR3 length equals 12 residues. CDR3 DNA: TGTGCCAGCAGCTCCCACACTTCTGATCAGTACTTC. Amino acid sequence: CASSSHTSDQYF.

This clonotype occurred a few times. V usage is TRBV4-3 and J usage is TRBJ2-7, with D unresolved. The CDR3 has 14 amino acids. The ends were cut back, 5 bases at V and 0 bases at J, with 11 bases in the middle. CDR1 and CDR2 (germline): LGHNA, YSLEER. In DNA, the CDR3 is TGCGCCAGCAGCGAACAGAGGAGCTCCTACGAGCAGTACTTC. Residues: CASSEQRSSYEQYF.